Listed below are T cell receptor beta chains from one sample, sequenced in a study of T cells in Graves' hyperthyroidism and ophthalmopathy. From the multiplex PCR reads, TCRdb called clonotypes with MiXCR, one entry per CDR3 protein. This table has some 570,000 distinct CDR3 sequences, roughly 15% appearing once. The sequencing input was blood. The receptors were sampled from a woman aged 18-29 years with Graves' ophthalmopathy. CDR3s include the opening cysteine and the closing phenylalanine or tryptophan. Each record gives: clone size, V gene, D gene, J gene, CDR3 protein, CDR3 DNA. D genes are given only for firm matches. Size values are once, few and many counts, or a class for expanded clones, and some rows have none.

.	TRBV24-1	.	TRBJ2-5	CATSDRFAQGLETQYF	TGTGCCACCAGTGACCGATTTGCTCAGGGGTTGGAGACCCAGTACTTC
.	TRBV14	.	TRBJ2-1	CASSQVGSLDEQFF	TGTGCCAGCAGCCAAGTCGGGAGCCTTGATGAGCAGTTCTTC
few	TRBV29-1	.	TRBJ2-7	CSVEEPRDRSYEQYF	TGCAGCGTTGAAGAGCCAAGGGACCGATCCTACGAGCAGTACTTC
many	TRBV20-1	.	TRBJ1-1	CSASFGGLNTEAFF	TGCAGTGCTAGTTTTGGGGGTCTGAACACTGAAGCTTTCTTT
many	TRBV2	.	TRBJ2-1	CASSERLVGSYNEQFF	TGTGCCAGCAGCGAGAGACTAGTTGGTTCCTACAATGAGCAGTTCTTC
few	TRBV27	.	TRBJ1-2	CASSLRGSHGYTF	TGTGCCAGCAGTTTACGGGGGAGTCATGGCTACACCTTC
many	TRBV20-1	.	TRBJ2-1	CSARGLVLGGLKGEQFF	TGCAGTGCTAGAGGACTAGTGCTAGGGGGCTTAAAGGGTGAGCAGTTCTTC
many	TRBV7-9	.	TRBJ1-1	CASSLVRTNTEAFF	TGTGCCAGCAGCTTAGTCCGGACCAACACTGAAGCTTTCTTT
few	TRBV29-1	.	TRBJ1-2	CSALMRTSGYTF	TGCAGCGCCCTTATGCGCACTTCTGGCTACACCTTC
many	TRBV3-1	.	TRBJ2-7	CASSHLSYEQYF	TGTGCCAGCAGCCACCTCTCCTACGAGCAGTACTTC
few	TRBV9	TRBD1	TRBJ2-7	CASSLWGQGVNEQYF	TGTGCCAGCAGCCTTTGGGGACAGGGTGTCAACGAGCAGTACTTC
many	TRBV12-3/TRBV12-4	.	TRBJ1-5	CASSQGQNNQPQHF	TGTGCCAGCAGCCAAGGACAGAACAATCAGCCCCAGCATTTT
few	TRBV27	.	TRBJ2-2	CASSLWGSIGELFF	TGTGCCAGCAGTTTATGGGGGAGTATCGGGGAGCTGTTTTTT
.	TRBV28	.	TRBJ2-7	CASRETPYEQYF	TGTGCCAGCAGGGAGACACCTTACGAGCAGTACTTC
many	TRBV6-1	.	TRBJ1-5	CASSEDGVKVGSNQPQHF	TGTGCCAGCAGTGAAGATGGGGTTAAGGTGGGTAGCAATCAGCCCCAGCATTTT
few	TRBV10-3	TRBD1	TRBJ1-1	CAISDLTGGDTEAFF	TGTGCCATCAGTGATTTAACAGGGGGGGACACTGAAGCTTTCTTT
.	TRBV19	TRBD2	TRBJ2-1	CASSTRLAGDYNEQFF	TGTGCCAGTAGTACCCGACTAGCGGGGGATTACAATGAGCAGTTCTTC
many	TRBV28	.	TRBJ2-1	CASSLLFGDLNEQFF	TGTGCCAGCAGTTTACTTTTTGGGGATCTCAATGAGCAGTTCTTC
.	TRBV19	.	TRBJ2-6	CASSMSKTSGANVLTF	TGTGCCAGTAGTATGTCGAAAACCTCTGGGGCCAACGTCCTGACTTTC
.	TRBV13	.	TRBJ2-7	CASSVGALLDEQYF	TGTGCCAGCAGCGTGGGAGCCCTACTTGACGAGCAGTACTTC
.	TRBV20-1	TRBD2	TRBJ2-1	CSARALTSGGAYNEQFF	TGCAGTGCTAGAGCCCTCACTAGCGGGGGGGCCTACAATGAGCAGTTCTTC
few	TRBV20-1	.	TRBJ1-6	CSVSGYSDNSPLHF	TGCAGTGTCTCGGGGTATTCGGATAATTCACCCCTCCACTTT
.	TRBV12-3/TRBV12-4	TRBD2	TRBJ2-5	CASSISLAAETQYF	TGTGCCAGTAGTATATCCCTAGCGGCGGAGACCCAGTACTTC
.	TRBV30	.	TRBJ2-3	CAWSVEGYGTDTQYF	TGTGCCTGGAGTGTGGAGGGGTATGGCACAGATACGCAGTATTTT
many	TRBV5-5	.	TRBJ1-1	CAGGRGGTEAFF	TGTGCCGGTGGAAGGGGGGGCACTGAAGCTTTCTTT
.	TRBV4-3	.	TRBJ2-5	CASSQDSRGQETQYF	TGCGCCAGCAGCCAAGATTCGCGGGGCCAAGAGACCCAGTACTTC
few	TRBV12-5	TRBD1	TRBJ1-1	CASGLALGQGDTEAFF	TGTGCTAGTGGTTTGGCCCTCGGACAGGGAGACACTGAAGCTTTCTTT
.	TRBV5-1	TRBD1	TRBJ2-1	CASVWGMEDRIGGNEQFF	TGCGCCAGCGTCTGGGGGATGGAGGACAGGATTGGGGGCAATGAGCAGTTCTTC
.	TRBV7-3	.	TRBJ2-2	CASSLTLSLGANTGELFF	TGTGCCAGCAGCTTAACTCTTTCCCTCGGGGCAAACACCGGGGAGCTGTTTTTT
.	TRBV6-2/TRBV6-3	.	TRBJ2-1	CASSYPRLDSRNEQFF	TGTGCCAGCAGTTACCCACGACTAGATAGCCGCAATGAGCAGTTCTTC